This T cell receptor beta chain stems from a study of T cell changes during pregnancy in multiple sclerosis. Sequencing was performed with immunoSEQ multiplex PCR; in TCRdb, only in-frame clones are kept and a portion is missing. Of 33,000 or so clones in the sample, about 92% were seen once. V was shortened by 8 bases and J by 2 bases, with 17 bases between the two germline ends. Germline values: CDR1 MNHNS, CDR2 SASEGT. This CDR3 has 15 residues. The sequence came from a female donor in good health, enrolled as a control in a pregnancy study. This sequence joins TRBV6-1 and TRBJ2-3, with D perhaps TRBD1 (6 bases). The specimen was peripheral blood, collected in the third trimester of pregnancy. This chain's CDR3 is CASVRGAGDTDTQYF. The CDR3 DNA is TGTGCCAGCGTACGAGGGGCAGGGGACACAGATACGCAGTATTTT.